The 22 T cell receptor beta chains below all came from one sample that was sequenced in a study of cytomegalovirus exposure and HLA in healthy donors. Primers included in the PCR were 60 Vbeta and 13 Jbeta primers. The protocol was immunoSEQ multiplex PCR, while the TCRdb copy is restricted to in-frame clones and leaves out a portion. The data show about 110,000 clones, roughly 70% seen once. The sequencing sample was made of PBMCs. The receptors here all came from a middle-aged woman in good health and CMV-seropositive.

The chain couples TRBV7-9 to TRBJ1-5, with 9 bases that match TRBD1. The CDR3 is 15 residues long. V shed 3 bases, J shed 4 bases, and the junction held 4 bases outside the gene matches. CDR1 and CDR2 (germline): SEHNR, FQNEAQ (reference sequence). This CDR3 reads CASSFGTGRNQPQHF. The CDR3 region has the DNA TGTGCCAGCAGCTTCGGGACAGGGAGGAATCAGCCCCAGCATTTT.

The DNA of the CDR3 is TGTGCCAGCGGTCGACTAGCGGTCCCCTACGAGCAGTACTTC. As protein: CASGRLAVPYEQYF. V usage is TRBV2 and J usage is TRBJ2-7, with TRBD2 identical over 9 bases. The CDR3 spans 14 residues. Trimming removed 8 bases from V and 2 bases from J; junction bases left unmatched: 7. Germline V gene lookup returns CDR1 SNHLY and CDR2 FYNNEI. Using reference TRBV2 and TRBJ2-7 for the parts outside the CDR3, the full variable domain is EPEVTQTPSHQVTQMGQEVILRCVPISNHLYFYWYRQILGQKVEFLVSFYNNEISEKSEIFDDQFSVERPDGSNFTLKIRSTKLEDSAMYFCASGRLAVPYEQYFGPGTRLTVT.

This clone was counted between two and nine times. The rearrangement uses TRBV29-1 and TRBJ2-2; D is perhaps TRBD1 (5 bases). The CDR3 is made up of 15 amino acids. V was cut by 5 bases and J by 0 bases, with 13 bases left in between. Germline CDR1 is SQVTM and CDR2 is ANQGSEA. The CDR3 nucleotides read TGCAGCGTTTCCGGAGACAGATCGAACACCGGGGAGCTGTTTTTT. This codes for CSVSGDRSNTGELFF.

The rearrangement joins TRBV7-9 to TRBJ1-1, with 8 positions matching TRBD1. There are 13 residues in the CDR3. Per germline, CDR1 SEHNR and CDR2 FQNEAQ (reference sequence). V lost 5 bases and J lost 4; bases outside the gene matches: 3. CDR3 residues: CASSPGQGTEAFF. In DNA, the CDR3 is TGTGCCAGCAGCCCCGGACAGGGCACTGAAGCTTTCTTT.

The chain recombines TRBV2 with TRBJ1-5; D is undetermined. V was trimmed by 8 bases and J by 3 bases, leaving 20 bases between them. Germline V gives CDR1 SNHLY, CDR2 FYNNEI. This CDR3 has 16 amino acids. CDR3 protein: CASRWEGGGSNQPQHF. The CDR3 DNA reads TGTGCCAGCCGTTGGGAGGGCGGCGGTTCCAATCAGCCCCAGCATTTT.

The chain employs TRBV7-2 and TRBJ2-7; TRBD2 aligns across 8 bases. Germline lookup yields CDR1 SGHTA and CDR2 FQGNSA. The CDR3 contains 14 residues. Unmatched junction bases numbered 6, after V lost 5 bases and J lost 3 bases. This chain's CDR3 is CASSPRTSSYEQYF. Written as DNA, the CDR3 is TGTGCCAGCAGCCCCCGGACTAGCAGCTACGAGCAGTACTTC.

This clone showed up just a few times. The chain has TRBV27 and TRBJ1-6; maybe TRBD1 (5 bases). The CDR3 is 14 residues long. Germline V lookup: CDR1 MNHEY, CDR2 SMNVEV (reference sequence). V lost 2 bases and J lost 9, with 11 bases in between. The CDR3: CASSLKAGRSPLHF. The CDR3 DNA sequence: TGTGCCAGCAGTTTAAAGGCAGGGCGTTCACCCCTCCACTTT.

This chain joins TRBV7-2 and TRBJ2-3; maybe TRBD1 (6 bases). V lost 4 bases, J lost 2 bases, and 25 bases lay in between. The V gene's germline CDR1 is SGHTA and CDR2 FQGNSA. The CDR3 totals 19 residues. The CDR3 loop is CASSSTGRGLASATDTQYF. The CDR3 nucleotides are TGTGCCAGCAGCTCAACCGGCAGGGGTCTCGCGTCGGCCACAGATACGCAGTATTTT.

The chain uses TRBV30 and TRBJ1-4, with D possibly TRBD1 on 5 matching bases. CDR1 GTSNPN and CDR2 SVGIG come from the germline V gene (reference sequence). V lost 2 bases and J 8 bases, leaving 15 bases between the germline ends. CDR3 length: 14 amino acids. The CDR3 bases are TGTGCCTGGAGTCCCGGGACTTGGGGAGAAAAACTGTTTTTT. Amino acids: CAWSPGTWGEKLFF.

The genes are TRBV4-1 and TRBJ1-5; no firm D call. Germline CDR1 reads MGHRA; CDR2 reads YSYEKL. This CDR3 has 12 amino acids. V dropped 5 bases and J dropped 6 bases, with 8 bases sitting between them. CDR3 DNA: TGCGCCAGCAGCTCCGGCGGTCAGCCCCAGCATTTT. Translation gives CASSSGGQPQHF.

The gene calls are TRBV27 and TRBJ2-7; tentative D call: TRBD1 (5 bases). The V gene lost 2 bases and the J gene lost 1 base, with 9 bases spanning the gap. CDR1 MNHEY and CDR2 SMNVEV come from the germline V gene (reference sequence). CDR3 size: 14 residues. CDR3 loop: CASSLGALSYEQYF. The DNA of the CDR3 is TGTGCCAGCAGTTTAGGGGCCTTATCCTACGAGCAGTACTTC.

The chain is built from TRBV9 and TRBJ2-5, with D tentatively TRBD1 (5 bases). Per the germline V gene, CDR1 is SGDLS and CDR2 is YYNGEE. V was shortened by 3 bases and J by 0 bases, with 12 bases between the two germline ends. The CDR3 sequence is 15 residues long. The CDR3 bases are TGTGCCAGCAGCGCACTAAAGGGGTACCAAGAGACCCAGTACTTC. It encodes CASSALKGYQETQYF. The complete variable domain, with remaining parts taken from reference TRBV9 and TRBJ2-5, reads DSGVTQTPKHLITATGQRVTLRCSPRSGDLSVYWYQQSLDQGLQFLIQYYNGEERAKGNILERFSAQQFPDLHSELNLSSLELGDSALYFCASSALKGYQETQYFGPGTRLLVL.

The gene calls are TRBV30 and TRBJ1-1; D is uncertain. The CDR3 sequence is 13 residues long. Trimming pared 4 bases from V and 5 bases from J, leaving 14 bases between. Germline-derived CDR1 and CDR2 are GTSNPN and SVGIG (reference sequence). CDR3 loop: CAWTKGRRTEAFF. The CDR3 region has the DNA TGTGCCTGGACTAAAGGAAGGAGGACTGAAGCTTTCTTT.

Details on this clone: At one end the junction does not follow the germline gene, possibly because of a read error. The V and J genes are TRBV7-7 and TRBJ1-1, with D unclear. Per the germline V gene, CDR1 is SSHAT and CDR2 is FNYEAQ (reference sequence). The CDR3 totals 13 residues. The CDR3 loop reads CASSPNMNTEAFF. The DNA of the CDR3 is TGTGCTAGCAGCCCCAACATGAACACTGAAGCTTTCTTT.

The genes are TRBV4-1 and TRBJ2-1; 9 bases align to TRBD2. This CDR3 spans 15 amino acids. The V segment lost 0 bases and the J segment 9 bases; nucleotides outside the gene matches: 6. Germline assignment: CDR1 MGHRA and CDR2 YSYEKL. Written as DNA, the CDR3 is TGCGCCAGCAGCCAAGAGGCGGGGGGGCCGAGTGAGCAGTTCTTC. This codes for CASSQEAGGPSEQFF.

This clone was seen a handful of times. The V gene is TRBV6-5, the J gene TRBJ1-1, with 9 bases matching TRBD1. Germline-derived CDR1 and CDR2 are MNHEY and SVGAGI. Trimming removed 1 base from V and 6 bases from J; junction bases left unmatched: 6. The CDR3 is 15 amino acids. The CDR3 spells CASSYFGQGRSEAFF. DNA of the CDR3: TGTGCCAGCAGTTACTTCGGACAGGGGAGATCTGAAGCTTTCTTT.

The gene calls are TRBV6-6 and TRBJ1-2; 9 nucleotides line up with TRBD1. Germline CDR1 MNHNY, CDR2 SVGAGI (reference sequence). The CDR3 is made up of 14 amino acids. V gave up 8 bases and J gave up 3 bases; unmatched junction bases: 7. The CDR3 sequence: CASFRTGEHYGYTF. As DNA, the CDR3 is TGTGCCAGCTTTCGGACAGGGGAGCACTATGGCTACACCTTC.

Here the CDR3 reads CAIRGTDSPLHF. The CDR3 bases are TGTGCCATCAGAGGGACTGATTCACCCCTCCACTTT. The chain employs TRBV10-3 and TRBJ1-6, with D perhaps TRBD1 (5 bases). CDR1 is ENHRY, CDR2 SYGVKD, per germline. This CDR3 spans 12 amino acids. The V end lost 6 bases, the J end lost 8 bases, and 8 bases lay between the germline ends.

This clone was observed a few times. A read error may produce the germline difference seen at one junction end. J is TRBJ2-5 and V is TRBV7-7, with a tentative D call TRBD2 (6 bases). The germline gives CDR1 SSHAT, CDR2 FNYEAQ (reference sequence). The CDR3 runs 12 residues. The CDR3 loop reads CASSPSGETQYF. CDR3 bases: TGTGCTAGCAGCCCCAGCGGGGAGACCCAGTACTTC.

V usage is TRBV4-2 and J usage is TRBJ2-2; 12 bases align to TRBD1. V gave up 1 base and J gave up 7 bases; unmatched junction bases: 10. This CDR3 contains 18 residues. Germline V gives CDR1 LGHNA, CDR2 YNFKEQ. The CDR3 region has the DNA TGTGCCAGCAGCCAAGTAACGGGACAGGGGGCTTATGGCGGGGAGCTGTTTTTT. Translating gives CASSQVTGQGAYGGELFF.

In DNA, the CDR3 is TGTGCCAGCAGCTTGCGGGCTAGCGGGGGGGCAGATACGCAGTATTTT. Amino acid sequence: CASSLRASGGADTQYF. The chain recombines TRBV5-6 with TRBJ2-3; 12 nucleotides align to TRBD2. V lost 1 base and J lost 4; bases outside the gene matches: 4. Germline loops: CDR1 SGHDT, CDR2 YYEEEE. The CDR3 length is 16 residues. The whole variable domain, filled in from reference TRBV5-6 and TRBJ2-3, reads DAGVTQSPTHLIKTRGQQVTLRCSPKSGHDTVSWYQQALGQGPQFIFQYYEEEERQRGNFPDRFSGHQFPNYSSELNVNALLLGDSALYLCASSLRASGGADTQYFGPGTRLTVL.

The chain uses TRBV5-6 and TRBJ2-5, with TRBD1 matching 7 bases. This CDR3 contains 15 residues. Per the germline V gene, CDR1 is SGHDT and CDR2 is YYEEEE. The V segment lost 2 bases and the J segment 5 bases; nucleotides outside the gene matches: 9. Here the CDR3 DNA reads TGTGCCAGCAGCTTTCTGTCAGGGGGTGGGGAGACCCAGTACTTC. Its translation: CASSFLSGGGETQYF.